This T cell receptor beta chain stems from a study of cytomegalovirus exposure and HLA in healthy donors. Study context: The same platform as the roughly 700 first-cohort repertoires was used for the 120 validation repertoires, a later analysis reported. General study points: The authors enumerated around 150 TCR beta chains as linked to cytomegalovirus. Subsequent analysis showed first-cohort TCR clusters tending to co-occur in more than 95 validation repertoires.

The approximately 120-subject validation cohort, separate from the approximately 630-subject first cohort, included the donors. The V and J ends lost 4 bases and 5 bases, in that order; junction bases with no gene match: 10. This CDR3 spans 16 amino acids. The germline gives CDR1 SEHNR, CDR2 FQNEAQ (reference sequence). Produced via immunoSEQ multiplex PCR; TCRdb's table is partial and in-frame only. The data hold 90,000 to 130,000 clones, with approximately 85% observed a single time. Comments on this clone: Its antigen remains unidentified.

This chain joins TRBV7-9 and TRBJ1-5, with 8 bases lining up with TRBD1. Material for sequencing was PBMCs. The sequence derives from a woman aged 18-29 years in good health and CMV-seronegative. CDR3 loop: CASSSWTGYGDQPQHF. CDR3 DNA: TGTGCCAGCAGCTCCTGGACAGGGTATGGGGATCAGCCCCAGCATTTT.